The sequence of this TCR beta chain was determined in a study of persistence of HIV-infected CD4 T cells (TCRdb year 2020). Regarding the complete study: The median time participants had been on suppressive ART was 8 to 9 years. In the cross-participant TCR cluster analysis, eight or nine participants were included for CMV and more than five participants were included for Gag. Peripheral blood samples of up to about 200 mL were collected at multiple time points, except for a couple of participants, who underwent leukapheresis at a single time point. Proviral sequencing was used to assess clonality among infected cells, whereas TCRbeta sequencing gauged the clonality of all cells within each sorted population. The study isolated CMV- and HIV-1 Gag-responding CD4+ T cells from ART-treated individuals to examine antigen-driven clonal expansion of HIV-1-infected cells. Anti-CD3/anti-CD28 stimulation activated a higher proportion of cells, with a lower memory fraction, than antigen stimulation. Paper-wide results and their limitations: A correlation was observed between TCR oligoclonality and proviral oligoclonality within the same sorted populations. Bulk TCR analyses could not be limited to the rare CMV-responding cells that actually contained HIV-1 proviruses. Antigen-responding cells were enriched for degenerate expanded CDR3beta sequences, which suggests convergent selection of CD4+ responses to CMV and Gag. Significantly lower TCRbeta richness was observed in CMV- and Gag-responding cells than in anti-CD3/anti-CD28-responding cells, and higher oligoclonality was observed in CMV-responding cells than in CD3/CD28-stimulated and Gag-responding cells. Only a small number of individuals took part in the study, and only a limited range of antigens was tested.

In the paper's terms, the treatment or condition label means: suppressive antiretroviral therapy. As a nonspecific positive control representing the CD4+ T cell repertoire, the cells were stimulated with anti-CD3/anti-CD28 magnetic beads. Responding CD4+ T cells were sorted on the basis of upregulation of both CD40 ligand and CD69. Participants were HIV-1-infected adults who started suppressive ART during chronic infection. Participants had undetectable plasma HIV-1 RNA below 50 copies/mL for at least 4 years. To be included, participants needed a CD4+ T cell count above 400 cells/uL and a positive CMV serology. Before stimulation, PBMCs were isolated using density centrifugation and depleted of CD8+ T cells. For less than 20 hours, the CD8-depleted PBMCs were stimulated with anti-CD28/CD49d costimulation, a CD40-blocking antibody, and enfuvirtide to prevent new infections. Cell sorting was performed on a Beckman Coulter MoFlo Legacy or XDP sorter, and dead cells were excluded with propidium iodide. The QIAamp DNA Mini Kit was used for genomic DNA extraction from samples above one million cells, and the Quick-DNA Microprep Kit was used otherwise.

Including cysteine and phenylalanine, the CDR3 has 13 amino acids. Only the CDR3 portion is preserved as DNA: 39 bases, with reading frame beginning at the first base. Trimming at the junction amounts to 4 bases on V and 2 bases on J, and the germline ends lie 8 bases apart. The germline V gene yields SGHRS for CDR1 and YFSETQ for CDR2. About this clone itself: Its binding antigen is unknown. It has no much larger one-base neighbor in the sample; base qualities were not kept.

TCRbeta repertoires were sequenced from genomic DNA with the immunoSEQ hsTCRB assay version 4 in survey mode. Genomic DNA was diluted to roughly 9.2 ng/uL, using up to about 1 ug per sample for TCRbeta sequencing. The authors processed their data as follows. Analysis of the TCRbeta data was done in ImmunoSeq Analyzer 3.0, and diversity was computed on productive nucleotide rearrangements. The improved Chao index was used to estimate lower-bound TCR diversity, and the Gini coefficient was used to estimate clonality using the Immunarch R package. Different nucleotide rearrangements encoding the same CDR3beta amino acid sequence were counted as distinct clonotypes. Differential abundance analysis found TCRbeta sequences that were significantly enriched in antigen-responding cells compared with anti-CD3/anti-CD28-activated cells. TCRs were clustered by predicted peptide-MHC specificity with GLIPH2, both within individual participants and across merged participant data sets. Not all clones reach the TCRdb copy of this immuneACCESS table, which keeps in-frame sequences only. Checked studies attribute under half of the gap to unresolved V genes and leave the rest unexplained. V and J calls and clone size are given by that table; D and trimming were obtained from the DNA. The sample table contains about 45,000 clones; only one count was recorded for roughly nine tenths of them. Jointly, the top ten make up approximately 0.45% of the sample.

The sample was CD4+ T cells sorted from PBMCs after approximately 18-hour stimulation, taken from a patient who received antiretroviral therapy. The sample's cell subset or site label, in plain terms: CD40L+CD69+ CD4 T cells responding to anti-CD3/anti-CD28 beads, representing the overall repertoire. This sequence originates from an adult woman with HIV who was CMV-seropositive. The V and J genes are TRBV5-1 and TRBJ2-3; TRBD1 might be the D gene, on 6 matching bases. CDR3 sequence: CASSRDNTDTQYF. At the DNA level, the sequence is TGCGCCAGCAGCAGGGACAACACAGATACGCAGTATTTT.